The clone carrying this TCR beta chain was found once. The CDR3 length is 15 residues. V lost 4 bases, J lost 5 bases, and 18 bases lay in between. Per germline, CDR1 SGDLS and CDR2 YYNGEE. Profiled with immunoSEQ multiplex PCR; TCRdb holds only in-frame clones, not every one. The table records about 140,000 clones, under 85% of them present only once. This sample stems from a study of blood T cell repertoires in COVID-19. The rearrangement uses TRBV9 and TRBJ2-5, with D perhaps matching TRBD2 (6 bases). The source is a human donor in a cohort sampled during active COVID-19. Sequenced sample: peripheral blood. CDR3 coding DNA: TGTGCCAGCAGCCCCCTCAATGGAGGGAAGGAGACCCAGTACTTC. Translating gives CASSPLNGGKETQYF.